The clone carrying this TCR beta chain was seen many times. Its antigen is not identified. TCRdb redid the calling of the 5' RACE reads with MiXCR, one entry per CDR3 protein. The sample contains about 120,000 distinct CDR3 sequences, 8% to 9.5% of which appear only once. The sample originates from a study of T cells after yellow fever vaccination. Study-wide results and limits: Re-detected after boosting: most primary clones, about 95% of CD4 and 75% to 90% of CD8.

CDR3 length: 12 residues. The V gene lost 2 bases and the J gene lost 8 bases, with 8 bases spanning the gap. Germline CDR1 and CDR2: SEHNR and FQNEAQ (reference sequence). This receptor was taken from a man younger than 40 who received the YFV17D yellow fever vaccine. The chain combines TRBV7-9 with TRBJ2-3, with D perhaps TRBD1 (7 bases). Sample: CD8+ T cells sorted from PBMCs, taken 45 days after the yellow fever booster vaccination. The CDR3 bases are TGTGCCAGCAGCTTACAGGGGGGTACGCAGTATTTT. As protein: CASSLQGGTQYF. Supplemented by reference TRBV7-9 and TRBJ2-3, the full variable domain reads DTGVSQNPRHKITKRGQNVTFRCDPISEHNRLYWYRQTLGQGPEFLTYFQNEAQLEKSRLLSDRFSAERPKGSFSTLEIQRTEQGDSAMYLCASSLQGGTQYFGPGTRLTVL.